Below, 32 T cell receptor beta chains from the same sample are listed, as sequenced in a study of blood T cells in healthy people across ages. The use of a sample-barcoded 5' primer and a J-beta primer mix characterized a second PCR of 7 to 11 cycles. TCRdb recomputed calls from the 5' RACE reads with MiXCR, one row per CDR3 protein. Of about 840,000 distinct CDR3 sequences listed, about 27% were seen once; the top ten hold about a tenth. This sample was shared with a second study, whose subject was T cells of mothers and their children.

Sample: blood. The receptors were sampled from a middle-aged woman in good health.

The V call is TRBV5-1, the J call TRBJ2-5; a possible D gene is TRBD2 (6 bases). This CDR3 region has 13 residues. CDR1 SGHRS and CDR2 YFSETQ come from the germline V gene. Trimming left V 7 bases short and J 0 bases short, with 10 bases between. The CDR3 bases are TGCGCCAGCGGCTGGGGGGACCAAGAGACCCAGTACTTC. Its translation is CASGWGDQETQYF.

A word on this clonotype: A much larger clone lies one base from this, so it may be a read error. The chain joins TRBV7-9 to TRBJ2-5, with a possible D match to TRBD2 (5 bases). The CDR3 length is 15 residues. Germline assignment: CDR1 SEHNR and CDR2 FQNEAQ (reference sequence). CDR3 in amino acids: CASSVKLVTQESQYF. CDR3 nucleotide sequence: TGTGCCAGCAGCGTAAAACTAGTAACCCAAGAGTCCCAGTACTTC.

The rearrangement links TRBV15 to TRBJ1-1; D remains unclear. V was shortened by 8 bases and J by 2 bases, with 18 bases between the two germline ends. Germline V gene data show CDR1 as LNHNV and CDR2 as YYDKDF (reference sequence). This CDR3 is built from 15 residues. This chain's CDR3 is CATGHLSWDNTEAFF. CDR3 nucleotides: TGTGCCACCGGCCACCTCTCCTGGGATAACACTGAAGCTTTCTTT.

This chain connects TRBV5-4 to TRBJ2-3; D not certain. The CDR3 loop spans 15 amino acids. Germline CDR1 reads SGHNT; CDR2 reads YYREEE (reference sequence). The V end lost 0 bases, the J end lost 2 bases, and 10 bases lay between the germline ends. CDR3 loop: CASSLDPKNTDTQYF. The CDR3 region has the DNA TGTGCCAGCAGCTTGGACCCCAAAAACACAGATACGCAGTATTTT.

This clonotype was seen at least ten times. The CDR3 here is CAPLVRGPTDTQYF. In nucleotides, the CDR3 is TGTGCCCCGCTGGTGAGGGGTCCCACAGATACGCAGTATTTT. The chain is built from TRBV2 and TRBJ2-3; possibly TRBD1 or TRBD2 for D (5 bases each). The germline CDR1 and CDR2 sequences are SNHLY and FYNNEI. The V and J ends lost 11 bases and 2 bases respectively, with 17 bases between them. The length of the CDR3 is 14 residues.

This clonotype was counted at least ten times. This rearrangement joins TRBV7-3 to TRBJ2-1; no firm D call. Germline V gives CDR1 SGHTA, CDR2 FQGTGA. V lost 4 bases, J lost 5 bases, and 9 bases lay in between. The CDR3 spans 13 residues. CDR3 DNA sequence: TGTGCCAGCAGCTCATACCAACACAATGAGCAGTTCTTC. The encoded protein is CASSSYQHNEQFF.

This clonotype was counted ten times or more. This chain links TRBV5-1 with TRBJ2-3; 13 nucleotides align to TRBD2. Germline assignment: CDR1 SGHRS and CDR2 YFSETQ. This CDR3 region has 17 residues. Losses at the gene ends were 3 bases for V and 4 bases for J; bases not matched to a gene: 8. CDR3 in amino acids: CASSSNPTSGGADTQYF. The CDR3 DNA reads as TGCGCCAGCAGCTCGAATCCCACTAGCGGGGGGGCAGATACGCAGTATTTT.

Comments on this clonotype: Germline and junction disagree at one end, which may indicate a read error. The rearrangement uses TRBV15 and TRBJ1-5, with 8 bases that match TRBD1. CDR3 length: 14 residues. Per the germline V gene, CDR1 is LNHNV and CDR2 is YYDKDF (reference sequence). CDR3 sequence reads: CATSRDRGDQPQHF. The CDR3 DNA reads as TGTGCCACCAGCCGAGACAGGGGAGATCAGCCCCAGCATTTT.

A few counts support this clonotype. In nucleotides, the CDR3 is TGTGCCAGCAGTACAGGGGGAACCTACGAGCAGTACTTC. Encoded protein: CASSTGGTYEQYF. The chain uses TRBV12-3 or TRBV12-4 and TRBJ2-7, with TRBD1 matching over 8 bases. CDR3 size: 13 residues. The V gene end was trimmed by 5 bases and the J gene end by 2 bases; junction bases not matched to a gene: 2.

This sequence joins TRBV28 and TRBJ1-2; weak D call: TRBD1 (5 bases). Trimming took off 8 bases at V and 2 bases at J, with 15 bases between the two ends. CDR3 length: 14 amino acids. Per the germline V gene, CDR1 is MDHEN and CDR2 is SYDVKM. The CDR3 DNA reads TGTGCCAGCTCCCCTGGGGCAAGAAACTATGGCTACACCTTC. Encoded protein: CASSPGARNYGYTF.

V gene TRBV3-1 combines with J gene TRBJ2-7; tentatively, D is TRBD1 (5 bases). The CDR3 consists of 14 residues. CDR1 is LGHDT and CDR2 is YNNKEL in the germline V gene (reference sequence). V lost 0 bases and J lost 3, with 9 bases in between. CDR3 in amino acids: CASSQDVRVYEQYF. CDR3 nucleotides: TGTGCCAGCAGCCAAGACGTCAGGGTCTACGAGCAGTACTTC.

The gene calls are TRBV7-9 and TRBJ1-1; 7 bases line up with TRBD1. The CDR3 spans 15 residues. V was clipped by 1 base and J by 7 bases; unmatched bases: 9. Germline V gives CDR1 SEHNR, CDR2 FQNEAQ (reference sequence). CDR3 in amino acids: CASSLVLPDRDEAFF. For the CDR3, the DNA is TGTGCCAGCAGCTTAGTTCTACCTGACAGGGATGAAGCTTTCTTT.

In its sample, this clonotype was seen many times. V gene TRBV12-3 or TRBV12-4 combines with J gene TRBJ2-7; D tentatively fits TRBD1 or TRBD2 (5 bases each). CDR3 size: 14 residues. Trimming removed 5 bases at V and 2 bases at J, with 13 bases between. DNA for the CDR3: TGTGCCAGCAGTGACGGGGACGGCACCTACGAGCAGTACTTC. Amino acids: CASSDGDGTYEQYF.

In its sample, this clonotype was seen a few times. The V and J genes are TRBV3-1 and TRBJ1-2; D is unclear. CDR3 size: 15 residues. CDR1 and CDR2 (germline): LGHDT, YNNKEL (reference sequence). The V and J ends lost 0 bases and 2 bases respectively, with 10 bases between them. CDR3 in amino acids: CASSQESSPNYGYTF. The CDR3 nucleotides are TGTGCCAGCAGCCAAGAGTCGTCGCCGAACTATGGCTACACCTTC.

The CDR3 protein is CASSSQGAPDYGYTF. CDR3 coding DNA: TGCGCCAGCAGCTCGCAGGGGGCGCCGGATTATGGCTACACCTTC. V is TRBV5-1 and J is TRBJ1-2, with 8 bases lining up with TRBD1. V lost 3 bases, J lost 5 bases, and 9 bases stayed unmatched. This CDR3 region has 15 residues. Germline loops: CDR1 SGHRS, CDR2 YFSETQ. The full variable domain, rest sourced from reference TRBV5-1 and TRBJ1-2, is KAGVTQTPRYLIKTRGQQVTLSCSPISGHRSVSWYQQTPGQGLQFLFEYFSETQRNKGNFPGRFSGRQFSNSRSEMNVSTLELGDSALYLCASSSQGAPDYGYTFGSGTRLTVV.

In this sample, this clonotype turned up many times. The chain combines TRBV7-6 with TRBJ2-1; possible D gene TRBD2, 6 bases. Looked up from germline, CDR1 is SGHVS and CDR2 is FNYEAQ. Trimming stripped 0 bases from V and 4 bases from J, with 19 bases between. The CDR3 loop spans 18 amino acids. CDR3 sequence (DNA): TGTGCCAGCAGCTTAGCGTTGGGGGGTTTTTCCGGTTACAATGAGCAGTTCTTC. The encoded protein is CASSLALGGFSGYNEQFF.

This rearrangement joins TRBV5-1 to TRBJ2-3; 7 positions agree with TRBD1. The junction had 4 bases not matched to a gene; V was cut back by 3 bases and J by 3 bases. Germline loops: CDR1 SGHRS, CDR2 YFSETQ. The CDR3 length is 14 residues. The CDR3 here is CASSYQQGTDTQYF. The CDR3 DNA is TGCGCCAGCAGCTATCAACAGGGGACAGATACGCAGTATTTT.

In its sample, this clonotype was seen many times. The rearrangement uses TRBV5-4 and TRBJ2-6, with D maybe TRBD1 (6 bases). Deletions cut 5 bases from V and 3 bases from J, with 6 bases between. CDR3 size: 13 residues. Germline CDR1 reads SGHNT; CDR2 reads YYREEE (reference sequence). CDR3 sequence: CASRQGGANVLTF. CDR3 DNA: TGTGCCAGCAGACAGGGTGGGGCCAACGTCCTGACTTTC.

This clonotype came up many times. This chain joins TRBV29-1 and TRBJ2-5; 7 bases agree with TRBD1. This CDR3 comprises 16 residues. Germline V CDR1 and CDR2: SQVTM, ANQGSEA. The V segment lost 2 bases and the J segment 1 base; nucleotides outside the gene matches: 10. The CDR3 loop reads CSVEFGRGTSQETQYF. The CDR3 bases are TGCAGCGTTGAATTCGGCAGGGGGACAAGCCAAGAGACCCAGTACTTC.

The chain employs TRBV5-1 and TRBJ2-3; no clear D gene. Looked up from germline, CDR1 is SGHRS and CDR2 is YFSETQ. V lost 0 bases to trimming and J lost 8 bases, with 10 bases between them. The length of the CDR3 is 13 residues. The CDR3 spells CASSLAKGGTQYF. CDR3 nucleotide sequence: TGCGCCAGCAGCTTGGCCAAAGGTGGTACGCAGTATTTT.

This clonotype was seen at least ten times. V and J are TRBV10-2 and TRBJ1-2; no clear D gene. This CDR3 spans 16 amino acids. The germline CDR1 and CDR2 sequences are WSHSY and SAAADI. V dropped 0 bases and J dropped 7 bases, with 18 bases sitting between them. The CDR3, as DNA: TGCGCCAGCAGTGAGTCGGGAACAAGTGGCTTTGGTGGCTACACCTTC. Translating it yields CASSESGTSGFGGYTF.

This clonotype was recorded at least ten times. V usage is TRBV7-8 and J usage is TRBJ2-7; D call uncertain. CDR3 length: 13 amino acids. Trimming took 1 base from V and 5 from J, leaving 9 bases between them. Germline V gives CDR1 SGHVS, CDR2 FQNEAQ. The CDR3 sequence: CASSLVLGNEQYF. The CDR3, as DNA: TGTGCCAGCAGCTTAGTTCTTGGGAACGAGCAGTACTTC.

As for this clonotype: Compared with germline, one end of the junction differs, possibly owing to a read error. The chain combines TRBV7-9 with TRBJ2-7; 7 bases map to TRBD2. The CDR3 has 13 residues. Germline V CDR1 and CDR2: SEHNR, FQNEAQ (reference sequence). The DNA of the CDR3 is TGTGCTAGCAAAGAGGGACTATCCTACGAGCAGTACTTC. It translates to CASKEGLSYEQYF.

This chain connects TRBV19 to TRBJ1-2; D gene uncertain. Germline CDR1 and CDR2: LNHDA and SQIVND (reference sequence). CDR3 length: 12 amino acids. V dropped 8 bases and J dropped 2 bases, with 9 bases sitting between them. CDR3 in amino acids: CASGPRNYGYTF. In DNA form, the CDR3 reads TGTGCCAGTGGACCTAGGAACTATGGCTACACCTTC.

The V and J genes are TRBV6-1 and TRBJ2-3, with a tentative D call TRBD2 (7 bases). This CDR3 has 15 amino acids. Trimming took 0 bases from V and 2 from J, leaving 9 bases between them. Looked up from germline, CDR1 is MNHNS and CDR2 is SASEGT. The CDR3 loop is CASSEAGGHTDTQYF. DNA for the CDR3: TGTGCCAGCAGTGAAGCGGGGGGGCACACAGATACGCAGTATTTT.

The chain uses TRBV7-8 and TRBJ1-5; TRBD1 might be the D (5 bases). CDR3 length equals 15 residues. The germline V and J ends were trimmed by 3 bases and 1 base, with 10 bases remaining between them. Germline lookup yields CDR1 SGHVS and CDR2 FQNEAQ. This CDR3 is CASSLVGLSNQPQHF. CDR3 DNA: TGTGCCAGCAGCTTGGTGGGGCTCAGCAATCAGCCCCAGCATTTT.

The CDR3 sequence is CASRPGLAGANTQYF. CDR3 bases: TGTGCCAGCAGACCAGGACTAGCGGGGGCAAATACGCAGTATTTT. This chain joins TRBV7-2 and TRBJ2-3; 13 positions agree with TRBD2. V lost 6 bases, J lost 7 bases, and 7 bases stayed unmatched. The CDR3 has 15 residues. Per the germline V gene, CDR1 is SGHTA and CDR2 is FQGNSA.

This clonotype was detected only a few times. The CDR3 DNA is TGTGCCAGCAGCTCTAATTCGGTGGGAGGGGCCAACGTCCTGACTTTC. Amino acids: CASSSNSVGGANVLTF. The chain carries TRBV7-2 and TRBJ2-6; D gene ambiguous. The CDR3 totals 16 residues. In germline, CDR1 is SGHTA, CDR2 FQGNSA. The V end was cut by 4 bases, the J end by 4 bases, with 14 bases between.

In its sample, this clonotype was seen a few times. The chain uses TRBV7-2 and TRBJ1-6, with TRBD1 matching 8 bases. CDR1 and CDR2 from the germline V gene are SGHTA and FQGNSA. The V segment lost 4 bases and the J segment 7 bases; nucleotides outside the gene matches: 6. This CDR3 has 15 residues. This CDR3 reads CASSSVAGGNSPLHF. CDR3 bases: TGTGCCAGCAGCTCCGTGGCAGGGGGCAATTCACCCCTCCACTTT.

The V and J genes are TRBV2 and TRBJ2-3; a possible D gene is TRBD2 (7 bases). The CDR3 is 14 amino acids. Germline CDR1 SNHLY, CDR2 FYNNEI. The V gene lost 2 bases and the J gene lost 7 bases, with 13 bases spanning the gap. CDR3 sequence (DNA): TGTGCCAGCAGTGAATGGGGGGGCGCGAATACGCAGTATTTT. Translated, it gives CASSEWGGANTQYF.

This clonotype was detected a few times. V and J are TRBV6-2 or TRBV6-3 and TRBJ1-1; D unclear. CDR1 MNHEY and CDR2 SVGEGT come from the germline V gene. V was clipped by 6 bases and J by 1 base, with 12 bases between them. This CDR3 contains 14 residues. CDR3 amino acids: CASRSDGGNTEAFF. CDR3 in DNA: TGTGCCAGCAGATCGGACGGTGGGAACACTGAAGCTTTCTTT.

As to this clonotype: A much larger clone is a single base away; this may be a read error. The CDR3 here is CSASSPGMETQFF. CDR3 bases: TGCAGTGCTAGTTCCCCCGGAATGGAGACCCAGTTCTTC. This sequence joins TRBV20-1 and TRBJ2-1, with D uncertain. The CDR3 extends over 13 amino acids. V lost 3 bases and J lost 13, with 19 bases in between. In germline, CDR1 is DFQATT, CDR2 SNEGSKA (reference sequence).